This T cell receptor (beta chain) is drawn from a study of memory CD4+ T cells and cytomegalovirus serostatus. Study-level points and caveats: Each of approximately 61 CMV-associated TCRbeta sequences occurred in one to five individuals.

As concerns this clone: Its specificity is unknown.

Under the authors' procedure: Out-of-frame sequences were removed, leaving 2,204,828 distinct TCRbeta sequences. TCRdb's copy holds only in-frame clones and misses some; the assay was immunoSEQ multiplex PCR. The DNA gave D and trimming, while V, J and clone size come from that table. The data hold approximately 23,000 clones, with 60% to 80% observed a single time. Trimming took 2 bases from V and 3 from J, leaving 11 bases between them. Germline loops: CDR1 MNHEY, CDR2 SVGAGI. The CDR3 runs to 15 residues. Single viable CD3+CD4+CD8-CD45RO+ cells were sorted as the memory CD4+ T cells. The clonotype was recovered from an adult in good health and CMV-seronegative. The rearrangement links TRBV6-5 to TRBJ2-1; TRBD1 or TRBD2 may be the D gene (5 bases each). Sequenced sample: memory CD4+ T cells from blood. As DNA, the CDR3 is TGTGCCAGCAGTTACGAGGGGCAGTACTACAATGAGCAGTTCTTC. The encoded protein is CASSYEGQYYNEQFF.